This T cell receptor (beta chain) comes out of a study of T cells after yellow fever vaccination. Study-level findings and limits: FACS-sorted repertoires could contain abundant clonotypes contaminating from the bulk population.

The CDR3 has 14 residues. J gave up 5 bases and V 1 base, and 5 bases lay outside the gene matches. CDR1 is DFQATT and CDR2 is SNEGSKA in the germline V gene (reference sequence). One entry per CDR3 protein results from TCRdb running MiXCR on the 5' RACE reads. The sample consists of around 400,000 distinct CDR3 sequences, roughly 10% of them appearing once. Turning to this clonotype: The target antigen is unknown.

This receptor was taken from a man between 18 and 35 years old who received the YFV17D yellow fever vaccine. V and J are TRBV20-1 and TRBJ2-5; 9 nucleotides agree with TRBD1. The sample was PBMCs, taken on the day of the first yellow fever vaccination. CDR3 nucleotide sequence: TGCAGTGCTAGAGCACAGGGGGCATGGGAGACCCAGTACTTC. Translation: CSARAQGAWETQYF.